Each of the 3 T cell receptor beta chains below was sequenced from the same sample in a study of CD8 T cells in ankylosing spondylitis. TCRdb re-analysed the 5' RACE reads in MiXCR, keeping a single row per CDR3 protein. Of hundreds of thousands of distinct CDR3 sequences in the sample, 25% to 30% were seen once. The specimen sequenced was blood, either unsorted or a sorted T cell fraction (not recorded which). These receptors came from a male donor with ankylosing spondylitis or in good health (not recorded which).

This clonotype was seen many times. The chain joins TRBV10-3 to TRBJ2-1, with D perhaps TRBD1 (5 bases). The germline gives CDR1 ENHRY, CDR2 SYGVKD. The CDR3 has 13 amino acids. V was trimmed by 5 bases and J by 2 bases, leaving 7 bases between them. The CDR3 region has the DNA TGTGCCATCAGTCAGGGTCCCTACAATGAGCAGTTCTTC. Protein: CAISQGPYNEQFF.

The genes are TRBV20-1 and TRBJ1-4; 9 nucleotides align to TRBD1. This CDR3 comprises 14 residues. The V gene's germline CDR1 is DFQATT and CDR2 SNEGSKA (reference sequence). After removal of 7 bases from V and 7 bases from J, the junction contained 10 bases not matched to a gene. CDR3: CSVRAGTGFEKLFF. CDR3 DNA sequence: TGCAGTGTTCGAGCCGGGACAGGGTTTGAAAAACTGTTTTTT.

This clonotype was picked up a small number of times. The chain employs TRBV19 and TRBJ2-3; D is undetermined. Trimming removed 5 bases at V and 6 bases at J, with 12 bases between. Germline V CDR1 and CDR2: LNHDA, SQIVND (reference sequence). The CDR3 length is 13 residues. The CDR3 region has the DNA TGTGCCAGTAGTCCGCGTTTGTTCGATACGCAGTATTTT. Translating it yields CASSPRLFDTQYF.